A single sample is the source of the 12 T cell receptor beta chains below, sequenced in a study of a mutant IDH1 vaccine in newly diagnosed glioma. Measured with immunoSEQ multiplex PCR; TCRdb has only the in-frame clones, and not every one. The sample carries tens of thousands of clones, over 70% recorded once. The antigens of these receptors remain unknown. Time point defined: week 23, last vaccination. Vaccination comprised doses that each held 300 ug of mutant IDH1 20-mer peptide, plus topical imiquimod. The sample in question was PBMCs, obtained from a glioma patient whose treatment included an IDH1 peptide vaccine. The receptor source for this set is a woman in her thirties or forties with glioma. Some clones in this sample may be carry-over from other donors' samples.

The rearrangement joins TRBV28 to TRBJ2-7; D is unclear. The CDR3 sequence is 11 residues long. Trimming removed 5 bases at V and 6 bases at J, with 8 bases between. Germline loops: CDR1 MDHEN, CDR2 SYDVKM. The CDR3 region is CASSPRAEQYF. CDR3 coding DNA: TGTGCCAGCAGTCCCAGAGCCGAGCAGTACTTC.

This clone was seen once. The CDR3 reads CASAGGTDLGETQYF. The DNA of the CDR3 is TGTGCCAGCGCGGGGGGGACAGACCTAGGAGAGACCCAGTACTTC. The chain carries TRBV2 and TRBJ2-5; the match to TRBD2 covers 9 bases. CDR3 size: 15 residues. Germline V gene sequence: CDR1 SNHLY, CDR2 FYNNEI. Germline trimming cut 8 bases from V and 4 bases from J; bases unmatched to any gene: 11. The variable domain in full, with the rest retrieved from reference TRBV2 and TRBJ2-5, is EPEVTQTPSHQVTQMGQEVILRCVPISNHLYFYWYRQILGQKVEFLVSFYNNEISEKSEIFDDQFSVERPDGSNFTLKIRSTKLEDSAMYFCASAGGTDLGETQYFGPGTRLLVL.

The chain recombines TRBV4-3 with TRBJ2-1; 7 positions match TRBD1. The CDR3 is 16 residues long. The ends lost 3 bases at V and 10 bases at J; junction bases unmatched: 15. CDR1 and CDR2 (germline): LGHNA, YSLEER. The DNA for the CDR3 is TGCGCCAGCAGCCATACACTGACAGGGTATTCGTTAGAGCAGTTCTTC. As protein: CASSHTLTGYSLEQFF.

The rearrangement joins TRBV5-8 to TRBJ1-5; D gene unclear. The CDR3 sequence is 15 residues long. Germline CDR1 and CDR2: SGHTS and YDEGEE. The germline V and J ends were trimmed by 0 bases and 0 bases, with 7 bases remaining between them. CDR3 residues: CASSLDRDSNQPQHF. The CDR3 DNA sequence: TGTGCCAGCAGCTTGGACCGAGATAGCAATCAGCCCCAGCATTTT.

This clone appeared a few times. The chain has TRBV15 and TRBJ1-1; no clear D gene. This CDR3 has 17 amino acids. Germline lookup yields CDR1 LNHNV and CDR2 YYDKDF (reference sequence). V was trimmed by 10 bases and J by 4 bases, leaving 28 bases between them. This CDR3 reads CASDRGGYFTRGTEAFF. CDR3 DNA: TGTGCCAGCGACCGGGGTGGGTACTTTACACGCGGCACTGAAGCTTTCTTT.

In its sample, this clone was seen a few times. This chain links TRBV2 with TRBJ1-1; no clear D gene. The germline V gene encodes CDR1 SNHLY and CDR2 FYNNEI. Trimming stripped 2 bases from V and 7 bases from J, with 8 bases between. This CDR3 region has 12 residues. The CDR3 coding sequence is TGTGCCAGCAGTGAAAAATACTATGAAGCTTTCTTT. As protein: CASSEKYYEAFF.

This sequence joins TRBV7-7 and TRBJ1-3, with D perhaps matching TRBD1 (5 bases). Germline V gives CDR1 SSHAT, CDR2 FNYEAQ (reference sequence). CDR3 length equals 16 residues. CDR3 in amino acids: CAHTREGRGSGNTIYF. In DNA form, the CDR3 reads TGTGCTCACACCCGGGAGGGGAGGGGATCTGGAAACACCATATATTTT.

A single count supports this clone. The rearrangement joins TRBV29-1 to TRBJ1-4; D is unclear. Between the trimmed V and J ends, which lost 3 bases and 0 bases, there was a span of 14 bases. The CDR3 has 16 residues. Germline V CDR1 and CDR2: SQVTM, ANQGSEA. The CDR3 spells CSVDDSGFATNEKLFF. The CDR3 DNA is TGCAGCGTTGATGATTCGGGGTTTGCAACTAATGAAAAACTGTTTTTT.

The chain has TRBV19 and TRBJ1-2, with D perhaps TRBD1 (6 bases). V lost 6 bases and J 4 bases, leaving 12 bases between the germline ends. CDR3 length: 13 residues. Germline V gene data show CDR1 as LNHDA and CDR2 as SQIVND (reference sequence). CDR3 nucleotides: TGTGCCAGTAGCCCGGGGACACTCTATGGCTACACCTTC. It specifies CASSPGTLYGYTF.

CDR3 in amino acids: CAGRKGANTEAFF. The DNA of the CDR3 is TGTGCCGGCCGAAAGGGGGCGAACACTGAAGCTTTCTTT. The rearrangement links TRBV5-4 to TRBJ1-1; 7 nucleotides line up with TRBD1. The length of the CDR3 is 13 residues. Germline CDR1 SGHNT, CDR2 YYREEE (reference sequence). Trimming at V came to 10 bases and at J to 1 base, leaving 7 bases not matched to a gene.

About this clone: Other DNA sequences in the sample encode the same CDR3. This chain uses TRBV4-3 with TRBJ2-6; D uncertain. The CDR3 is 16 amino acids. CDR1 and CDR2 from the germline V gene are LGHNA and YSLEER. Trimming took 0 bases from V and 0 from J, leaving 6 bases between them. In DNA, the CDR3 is TGCGCCAGCAGCCAAGAGGCCGGCTCTGGGGCCAACGTCCTGACTTTC. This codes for CASSQEAGSGANVLTF.

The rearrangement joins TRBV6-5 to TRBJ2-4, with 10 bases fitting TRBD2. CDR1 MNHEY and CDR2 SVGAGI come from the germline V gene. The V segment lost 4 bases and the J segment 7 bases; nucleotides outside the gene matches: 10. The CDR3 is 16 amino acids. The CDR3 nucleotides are TGTGCCAGCAGTTCGACTAGCGGGCCCTTAAGCAACATTCAGTACTTC. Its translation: CASSSTSGPLSNIQYF.